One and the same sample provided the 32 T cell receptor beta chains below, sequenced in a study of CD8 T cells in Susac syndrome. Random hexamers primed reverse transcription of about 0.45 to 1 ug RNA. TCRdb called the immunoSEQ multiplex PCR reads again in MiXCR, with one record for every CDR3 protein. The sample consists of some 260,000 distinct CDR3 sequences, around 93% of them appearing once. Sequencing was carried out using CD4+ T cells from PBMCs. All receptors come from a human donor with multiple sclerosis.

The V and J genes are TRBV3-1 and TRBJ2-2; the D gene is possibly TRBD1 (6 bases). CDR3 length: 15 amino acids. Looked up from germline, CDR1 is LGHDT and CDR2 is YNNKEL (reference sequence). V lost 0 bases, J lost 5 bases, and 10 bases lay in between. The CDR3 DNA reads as TGTGCCAGCAGCCAAGATCGGCAGGGGACCGGGGAGCTGTTTTTT. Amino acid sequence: CASSQDRQGTGELFF.

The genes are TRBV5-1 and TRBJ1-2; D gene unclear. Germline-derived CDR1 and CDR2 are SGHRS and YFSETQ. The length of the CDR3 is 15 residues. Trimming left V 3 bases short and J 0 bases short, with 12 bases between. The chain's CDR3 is CASSSAAVANYGYTF. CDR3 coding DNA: TGCGCCAGCAGCTCGGCGGCGGTAGCTAACTATGGCTACACCTTC.

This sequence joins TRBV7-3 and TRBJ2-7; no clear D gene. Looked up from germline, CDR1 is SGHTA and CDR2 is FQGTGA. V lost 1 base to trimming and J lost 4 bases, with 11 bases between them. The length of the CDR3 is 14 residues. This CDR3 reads CASSLITADYEQYF. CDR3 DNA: TGTGCCAGCAGCTTAATAACTGCAGATTACGAGCAGTACTTC.

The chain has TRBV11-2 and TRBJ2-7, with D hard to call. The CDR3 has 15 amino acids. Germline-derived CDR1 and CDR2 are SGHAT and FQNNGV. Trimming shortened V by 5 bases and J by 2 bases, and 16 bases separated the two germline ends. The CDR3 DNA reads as TGTGCCAGCAGCCCTGAGGCCGAATCCCCCTACGAGCAGTACTTC. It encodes CASSPEAESPYEQYF.

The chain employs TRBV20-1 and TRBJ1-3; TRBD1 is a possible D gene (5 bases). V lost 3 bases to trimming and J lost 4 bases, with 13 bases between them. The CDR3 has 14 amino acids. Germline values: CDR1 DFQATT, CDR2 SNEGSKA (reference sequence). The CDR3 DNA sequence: TGCAGTGCTAGCGAAGGGGTATCAGGAAACACCATATATTTT. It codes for CSASEGVSGNTIYF.

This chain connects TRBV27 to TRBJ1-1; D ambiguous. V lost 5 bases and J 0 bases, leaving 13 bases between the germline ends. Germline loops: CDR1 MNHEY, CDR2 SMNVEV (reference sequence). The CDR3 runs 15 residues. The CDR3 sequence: CASSPSPVMNTEAFF. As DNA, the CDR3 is TGTGCCAGCAGTCCATCCCCAGTTATGAACACTGAAGCTTTCTTT.

The CDR3 loop is CASSLWGWENTNNQPQHF. CDR3 nucleotides: TGTGCCAGCAGCTTGTGGGGTTGGGAGAACACCAACAATCAGCCCCAGCATTTT. The chain combines TRBV5-8 with TRBJ1-5; D remains unclear. Trimming pared 1 base from V and 3 bases from J, leaving 20 bases between. This CDR3 has 18 residues. Germline V gene lookup returns CDR1 SGHTS and CDR2 YDEGEE.

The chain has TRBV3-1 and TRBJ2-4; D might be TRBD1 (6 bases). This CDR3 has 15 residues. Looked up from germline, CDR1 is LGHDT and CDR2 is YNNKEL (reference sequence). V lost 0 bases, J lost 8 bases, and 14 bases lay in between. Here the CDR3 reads CASSQDNRERDIQYF. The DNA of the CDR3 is TGTGCCAGCAGCCAAGATAACAGGGAAAGAGACATTCAGTACTTC.

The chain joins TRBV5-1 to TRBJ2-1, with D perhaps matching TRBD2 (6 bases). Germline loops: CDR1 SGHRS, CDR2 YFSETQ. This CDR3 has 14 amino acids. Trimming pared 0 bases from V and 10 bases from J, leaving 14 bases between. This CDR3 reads CASSLAGSPQEQFF. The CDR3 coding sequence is TGCGCCAGCAGCTTGGCCGGGAGCCCCCAGGAGCAGTTCTTC.

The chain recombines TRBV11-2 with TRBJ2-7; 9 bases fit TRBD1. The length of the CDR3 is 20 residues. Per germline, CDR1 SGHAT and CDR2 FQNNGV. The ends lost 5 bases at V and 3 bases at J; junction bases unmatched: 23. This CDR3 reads CASSPLNRDREHRRGYEQYF. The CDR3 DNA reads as TGTGCCAGCAGCCCCTTAAACCGGGACAGGGAGCATAGACGGGGCTACGAGCAGTACTTC.

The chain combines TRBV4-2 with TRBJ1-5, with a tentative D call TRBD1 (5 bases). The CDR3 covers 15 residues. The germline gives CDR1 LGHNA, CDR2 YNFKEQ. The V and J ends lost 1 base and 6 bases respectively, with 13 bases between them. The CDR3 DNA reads TGTGCCAGCAGCCAAGGGGAGGGGATCGGTCAGCCCCAGCATTTT. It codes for CASSQGEGIGQPQHF.

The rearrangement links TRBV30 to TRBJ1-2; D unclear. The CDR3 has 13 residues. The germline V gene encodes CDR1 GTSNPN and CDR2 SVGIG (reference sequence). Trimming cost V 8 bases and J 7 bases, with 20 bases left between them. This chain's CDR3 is CAVPMSLGSGYTF. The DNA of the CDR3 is TGTGCCGTGCCTATGTCCCTTGGTAGTGGCTACACCTTC. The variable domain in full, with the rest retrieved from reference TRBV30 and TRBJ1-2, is SQTIHQWPATLVQPVGSPLSLECTVEGTSNPNLYWYRQAAGRGLQLLFYSVGIGQISSEVPQNLSASRPQDRQFILSSKKLLLSDSGFYLCAVPMSLGSGYTFGSGTRLTVV.

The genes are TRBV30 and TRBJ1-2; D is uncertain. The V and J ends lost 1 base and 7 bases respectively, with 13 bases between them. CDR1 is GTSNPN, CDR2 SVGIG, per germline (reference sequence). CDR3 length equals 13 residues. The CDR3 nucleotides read TGTGCCTGGAGTGGGACGGCCGGTTTTGGCTACACCTTC. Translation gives CAWSGTAGFGYTF.

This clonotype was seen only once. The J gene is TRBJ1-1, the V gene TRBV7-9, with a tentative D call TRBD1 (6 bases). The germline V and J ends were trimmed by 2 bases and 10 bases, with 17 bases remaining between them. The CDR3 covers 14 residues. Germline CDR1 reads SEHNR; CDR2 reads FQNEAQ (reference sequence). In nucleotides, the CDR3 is TGTGCCAGCAGCTTAAAAGGGGGGATGGTCGTAGCTTTCTTT. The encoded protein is CASSLKGGMVVAFF.

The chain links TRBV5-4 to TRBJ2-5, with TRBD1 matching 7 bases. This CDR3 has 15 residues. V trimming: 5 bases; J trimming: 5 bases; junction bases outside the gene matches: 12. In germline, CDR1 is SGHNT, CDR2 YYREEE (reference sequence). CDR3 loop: CASRQDRDQFETQYF. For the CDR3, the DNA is TGTGCCAGCAGACAAGACAGGGACCAGTTCGAGACCCAGTACTTC.

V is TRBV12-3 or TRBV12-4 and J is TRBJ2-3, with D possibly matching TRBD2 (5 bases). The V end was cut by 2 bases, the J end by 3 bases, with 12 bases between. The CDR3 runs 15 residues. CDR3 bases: TGTGCCAGCAGTTTACCGGGATCCGCAACAGATACGCAGTATTTT. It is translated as CASSLPGSATDTQYF.

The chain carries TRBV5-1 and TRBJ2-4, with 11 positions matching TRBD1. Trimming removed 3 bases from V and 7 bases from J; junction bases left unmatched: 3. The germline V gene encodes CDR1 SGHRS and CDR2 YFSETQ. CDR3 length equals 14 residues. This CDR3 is CASSSRDRGNIQYF. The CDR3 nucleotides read TGCGCCAGCAGCTCACGGGACAGGGGGAACATTCAGTACTTC.

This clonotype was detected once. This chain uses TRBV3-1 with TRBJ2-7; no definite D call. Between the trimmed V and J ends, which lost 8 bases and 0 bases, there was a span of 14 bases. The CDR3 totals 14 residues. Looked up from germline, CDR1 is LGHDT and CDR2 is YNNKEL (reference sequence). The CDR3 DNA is TGTGCCAGCTCCTCGACGGCTAGCTCCTACGAGCAGTACTTC. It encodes CASSSTASSYEQYF.

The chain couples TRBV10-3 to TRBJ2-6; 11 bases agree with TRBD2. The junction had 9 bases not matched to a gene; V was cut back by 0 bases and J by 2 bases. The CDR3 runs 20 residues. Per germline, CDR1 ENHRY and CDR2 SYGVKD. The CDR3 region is CAISESFLASGGTGANVLTF. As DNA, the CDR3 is TGTGCCATCAGTGAGTCATTCTTGGCTAGCGGGGGGACTGGGGCCAACGTCCTGACTTTC.

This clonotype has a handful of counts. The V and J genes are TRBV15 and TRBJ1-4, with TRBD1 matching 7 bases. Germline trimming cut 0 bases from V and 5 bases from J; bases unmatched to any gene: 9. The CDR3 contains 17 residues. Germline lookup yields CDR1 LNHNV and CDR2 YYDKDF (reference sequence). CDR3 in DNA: TGTGCCACCAGCAGAGATTACAGGGGCGGGTGGAATGAAAAACTGTTTTTT. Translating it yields CATSRDYRGGWNEKLFF.

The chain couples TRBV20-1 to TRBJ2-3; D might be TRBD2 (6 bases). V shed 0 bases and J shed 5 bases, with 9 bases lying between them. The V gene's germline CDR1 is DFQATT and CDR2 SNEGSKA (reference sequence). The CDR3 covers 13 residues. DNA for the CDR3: TGCAGTGCTAGAGATATGCGGGGAGATACGCAGTATTTT. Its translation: CSARDMRGDTQYF.

The CDR3, as DNA: TGTGCCAGCAGTTTAGGGGGAGGTTTTTACTACGAGCAGTACTTC. As protein: CASSLGGGFYYEQYF. This sequence joins TRBV27 and TRBJ2-7; tentatively, D is TRBD2 (6 bases). Looked up from germline, CDR1 is MNHEY and CDR2 is SMNVEV (reference sequence). The CDR3 length is 15 residues. Trimming pared 2 bases from V and 3 bases from J, leaving 14 bases between.

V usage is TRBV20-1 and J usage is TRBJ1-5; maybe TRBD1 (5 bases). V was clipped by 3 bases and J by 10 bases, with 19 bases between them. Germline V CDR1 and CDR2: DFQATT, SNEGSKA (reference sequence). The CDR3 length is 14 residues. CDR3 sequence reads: CSARQRQQNRPQHF. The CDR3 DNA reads TGCAGTGCTAGGCAAAGACAGCAGAATCGACCCCAGCATTTT.

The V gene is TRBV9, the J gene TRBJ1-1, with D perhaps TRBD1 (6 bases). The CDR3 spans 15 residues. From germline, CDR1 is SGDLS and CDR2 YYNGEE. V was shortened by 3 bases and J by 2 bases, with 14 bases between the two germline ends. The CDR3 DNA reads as TGTGCCAGCAGCGGGACAGCAGGCCCAAACACTGAAGCTTTCTTT. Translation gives CASSGTAGPNTEAFF.

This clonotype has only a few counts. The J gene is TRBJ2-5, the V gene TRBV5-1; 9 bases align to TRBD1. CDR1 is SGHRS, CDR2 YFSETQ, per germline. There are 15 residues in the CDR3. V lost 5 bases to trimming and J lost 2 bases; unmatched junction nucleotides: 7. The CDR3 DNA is TGCGCCAGCAGTCCTGGACAGGGGCTGCAAGAGACCCAGTACTTC. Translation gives CASSPGQGLQETQYF.

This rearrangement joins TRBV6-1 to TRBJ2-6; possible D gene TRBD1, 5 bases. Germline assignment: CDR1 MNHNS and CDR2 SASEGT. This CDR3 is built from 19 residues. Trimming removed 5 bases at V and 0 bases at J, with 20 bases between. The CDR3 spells CASSKEQVLTLSGANVLTF. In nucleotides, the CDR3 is TGTGCCAGCAGTAAGGAACAGGTGCTAACTCTCTCTGGGGCCAACGTCCTGACTTTC.

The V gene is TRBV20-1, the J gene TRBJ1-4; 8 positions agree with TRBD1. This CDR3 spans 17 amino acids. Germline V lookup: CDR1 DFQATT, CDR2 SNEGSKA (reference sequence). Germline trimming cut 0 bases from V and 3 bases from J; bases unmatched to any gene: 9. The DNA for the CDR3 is TGCAGTGCTAGAGATACGCGACAGGGGATATCTAATGAAAAACTGTTTTTT. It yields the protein CSARDTRQGISNEKLFF.

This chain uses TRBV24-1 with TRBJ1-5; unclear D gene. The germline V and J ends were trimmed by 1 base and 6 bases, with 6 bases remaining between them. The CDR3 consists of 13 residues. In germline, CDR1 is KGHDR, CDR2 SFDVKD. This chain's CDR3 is CATSDFIPQPQHF. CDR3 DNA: TGTGCCACCAGTGATTTCATACCTCAGCCCCAGCATTTT.

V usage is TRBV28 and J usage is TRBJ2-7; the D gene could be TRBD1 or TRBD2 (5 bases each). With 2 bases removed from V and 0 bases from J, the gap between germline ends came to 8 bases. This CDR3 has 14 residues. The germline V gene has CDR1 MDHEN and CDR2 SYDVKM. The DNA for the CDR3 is TGTGCCAGCAGTTTAGCCGGGACCTCCTACGAGCAGTACTTC. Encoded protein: CASSLAGTSYEQYF. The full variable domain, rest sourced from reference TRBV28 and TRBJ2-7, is DVKVTQSSRYLVKRTGEKVFLECVQDMDHENMFWYRQDPGLGLRLIYFSYDVKMKEKGDIPEGYSVSREKKERFSLILESASTNQTSMYLCASSLAGTSYEQYFGPGTRLTVT.

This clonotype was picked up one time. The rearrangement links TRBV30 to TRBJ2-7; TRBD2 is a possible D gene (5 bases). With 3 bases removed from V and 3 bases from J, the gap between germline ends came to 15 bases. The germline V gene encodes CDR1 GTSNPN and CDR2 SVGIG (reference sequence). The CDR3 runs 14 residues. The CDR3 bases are TGTGCCTGGAGCCGGGGTTTGGGTGTCTACGAGCAGTACTTC. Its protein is CAWSRGLGVYEQYF.

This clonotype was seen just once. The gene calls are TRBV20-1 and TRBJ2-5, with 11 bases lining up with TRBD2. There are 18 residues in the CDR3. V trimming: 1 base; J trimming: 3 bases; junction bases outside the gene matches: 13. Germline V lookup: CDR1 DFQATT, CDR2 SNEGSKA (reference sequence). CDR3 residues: CSARVNSFSGRVEETQYF. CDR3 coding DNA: TGCAGTGCTAGAGTCAACTCGTTTAGCGGGAGGGTTGAAGAGACCCAGTACTTC.

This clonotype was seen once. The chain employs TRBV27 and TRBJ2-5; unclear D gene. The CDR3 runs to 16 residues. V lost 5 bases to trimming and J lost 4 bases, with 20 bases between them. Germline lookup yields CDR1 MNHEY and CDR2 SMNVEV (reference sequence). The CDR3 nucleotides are TGTGCCAGCAGTAAAGTGTCCCCTCAATATCGAGAGACCCAGTACTTC. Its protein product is CASSKVSPQYRETQYF.